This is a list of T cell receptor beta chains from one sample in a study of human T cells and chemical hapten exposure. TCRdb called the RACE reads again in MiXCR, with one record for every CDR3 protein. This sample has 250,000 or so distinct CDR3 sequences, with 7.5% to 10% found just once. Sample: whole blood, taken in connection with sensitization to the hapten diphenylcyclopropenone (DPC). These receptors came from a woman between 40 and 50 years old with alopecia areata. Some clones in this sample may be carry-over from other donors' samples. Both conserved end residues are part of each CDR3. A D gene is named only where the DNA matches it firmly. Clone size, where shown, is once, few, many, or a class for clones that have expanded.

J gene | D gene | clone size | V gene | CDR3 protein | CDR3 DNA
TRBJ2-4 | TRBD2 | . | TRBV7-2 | CASSLAGSGGKRQGNIQYF | TGTGCCAGCAGCTTAGCTGGTAGCGGGGGAAAACGCCAGGGAAACATTCAGTACTTC
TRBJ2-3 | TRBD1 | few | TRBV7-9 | CASSLPRTGGADTQYF | TGTGCCAGCAGCTTACCCAGGACAGGGGGCGCAGATACGCAGTATTTT
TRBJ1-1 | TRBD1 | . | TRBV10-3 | CAANRGQGSTEAFF | TGTGCCGCAAACAGGGGGCAGGGGAGCACTGAAGCTTTCTTT
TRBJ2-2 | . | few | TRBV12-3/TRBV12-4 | CASSFWRTGELFF | TGTGCCAGCAGTTTTTGGCGCACCGGGGAGCTGTTTTTT
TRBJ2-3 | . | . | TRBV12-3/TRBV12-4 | CASSYLEQGDTQYF | TGTGCCAGCAGTTACCTAGAGCAGGGCGATACGCAGTATTTT
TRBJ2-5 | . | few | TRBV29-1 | CSVGPTGTQETQYF | TGCAGCGTCGGACCTACAGGGACCCAAGAGACCCAGTACTTC
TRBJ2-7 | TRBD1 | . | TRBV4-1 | CASSQGPGTGNNEQYF | TGCGCCAGCAGCCAAGGCCCCGGGACAGGGAATAACGAGCAGTACTTC
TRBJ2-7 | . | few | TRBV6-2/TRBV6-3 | CASSYAVGYEQYF | TGTGCCAGCAGTTACGCCGTCGGGTACGAGCAGTACTTC
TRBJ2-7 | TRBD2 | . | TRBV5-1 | CASSLDGGATAEQYF | TGCGCCAGCAGCTTGGACGGGGGGGCCACCGCCGAGCAGTACTTC
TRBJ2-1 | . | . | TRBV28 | CATGALSYEQFF | TGTGCCACCGGCGCATTGAGCTATGAGCAGTTCTTC
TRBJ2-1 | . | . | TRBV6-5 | CASSSGSRGEQFF | TGTGCCAGCAGTTCTGGGAGCAGAGGTGAGCAGTTCTTC
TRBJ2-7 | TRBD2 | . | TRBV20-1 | CSARETPLGGRGYEQYF | TGCAGTGCTAGAGAAACCCCCTTGGGCGGGAGGGGCTACGAGCAGTACTTC
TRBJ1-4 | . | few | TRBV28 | CASTSPDPSEKLFF | TGTGCCAGCACCTCCCCTGACCCGAGTGAAAAACTGTTTTTT
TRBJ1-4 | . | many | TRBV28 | CASSPLAGVNEKLFF | TGTGCCAGCAGTCCCTTGGCAGGGGTCAATGAAAAACTGTTTTTT
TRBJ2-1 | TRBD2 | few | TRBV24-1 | CATSAAGGGHEQFF | TGTGCCACCAGCGCAGCGGGAGGGGGTCATGAGCAGTTCTTC
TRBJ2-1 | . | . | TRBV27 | CASNDRNNEQFF | TGTGCCAGCAATGATCGGAACAATGAGCAGTTCTTC
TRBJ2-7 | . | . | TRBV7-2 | CASSLDVSTYEQYF | TGTGCCAGCAGCTTAGACGTCAGCACCTACGAGCAGTACTTC
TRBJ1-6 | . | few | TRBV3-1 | CASSQSGSPLHF | TGTGCCAGCAGCCAATCGGGGTCACCCCTCCACTTT
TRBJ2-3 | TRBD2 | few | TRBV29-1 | CSVAGGRDTQYF | TGCAGCGTTGCCGGCGGGAGAGATACGCAGTATTTT
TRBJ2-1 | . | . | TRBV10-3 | CAISVTGTDNEQFF | TGTGCCATCAGTGTGACGGGAACGGACAATGAGCAGTTCTTC
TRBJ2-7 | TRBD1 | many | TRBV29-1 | CSVAGQGRGEQYF | TGCAGCGTGGCGGGACAGGGAAGGGGTGAGCAGTACTTC
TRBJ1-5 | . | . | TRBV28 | CASSLASGGNQPQHF | TGTGCCAGCAGTTTGGCATCGGGGGGAAATCAGCCCCAGCATTTT
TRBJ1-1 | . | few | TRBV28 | CASTMNRGGTEAFF | TGTGCCAGCACCATGAATAGGGGGGGCACTGAAGCTTTCTTT
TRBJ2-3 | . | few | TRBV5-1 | CASSLSRVPDTQYF | TGCGCCAGCAGCTTGTCTAGGGTGCCAGATACGCAGTATTTT
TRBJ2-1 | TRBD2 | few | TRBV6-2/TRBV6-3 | CASRRPGLAGIEQFF | TGTGCCAGCAGACGGCCGGGACTAGCGGGAATCGAGCAGTTCTTC
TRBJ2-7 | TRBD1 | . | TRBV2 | CASRTGTGAYEQYF | TGTGCCAGCAGGACCGGGACAGGGGCCTACGAGCAGTACTTC
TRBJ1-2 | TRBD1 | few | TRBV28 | CATRTGGDYGYTF | TGTGCCACCAGGACAGGGGGCGATTATGGCTACACCTTC
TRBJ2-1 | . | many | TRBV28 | CASNRRPSSYNEQFF | TGTGCCAGCAATCGGCGTCCGAGCTCCTACAATGAGCAGTTCTTC
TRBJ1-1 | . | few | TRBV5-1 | CASSARQEVTEAFF | TGCGCCAGCAGCGCGAGACAGGAGGTCACTGAAGCTTTCTTT
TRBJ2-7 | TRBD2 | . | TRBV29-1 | CSVAGTSGRPSSYEQYF | TGCAGCGTGGCCGGGACTAGCGGGAGACCGAGCTCCTACGAGCAGTACTTC
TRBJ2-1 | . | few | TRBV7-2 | CASSTPGPRNEQFF | TGTGCCAGCAGCACGCCCGGCCCTCGCAATGAGCAGTTCTTC